This TCR beta chain was captured by sequencing in a study of blood T cell repertoires in COVID-19. Overall study: Donors in the United States, Italy and Spain gave samples during acute or convalescent COVID-19. PBMCs, B-cell-depleted T cells, or T cells were the source of the cDNA or gDNA that made up the material.

The ends were cut back, 6 bases at V and 7 bases at J, with 13 bases in the middle. Germline V CDR1 and CDR2: SGHDN, FVKESK. CDR3 length: 14 amino acids. As originally analysed: Reference gene primer amplification gave estimated nucleated cell counts. Produced via immunoSEQ multiplex PCR; TCRdb's table is partial and in-frame only. V and J calls plus clone size are reproduced from that table; the DNA served to infer D and trimming. The data show hundreds of thousands of clones, with less than 90% seen just once and 2% to 2.5% held by the top ten. Sequencing was carried out using peripheral blood. The clonotype originates from a woman between 50 and 59 years old with acute or convalescent COVID-19. The gene calls are TRBV14 and TRBJ1-6, with a weak D call TRBD1 (6 bases). The CDR3 sequence is CASSGRGWNSPLHF. The CDR3 DNA is TGTGCCAGCAGTGGGAGGGGGTGGAATTCACCCCTCCACTTT.